The following is a T cell receptor (beta chain) sequence with its context. This sample was taken from a study of tumor-infiltrating lymphocytes in oesophageal squamous cell carcinoma. Each CDR3 protein gets one entry after TCRdb re-called the PCR reads with MiXCR. The table has about 10,000 distinct CDR3 sequences, approximately 59% seen once. This CDR3 comprises 15 residues. V shed 3 bases and J shed 7 bases, with 18 bases lying between them. CDR1 KGHDR and CDR2 SFDVKD come from the germline V gene. Sequencing input: esophageal tumor tissue. The source is a female donor with esophageal squamous cell carcinoma. The rearrangement joins TRBV24-1 to TRBJ2-7; possible D gene TRBD2, 5 bases. Written as DNA, the CDR3 is TGTGCCACCAGTGATAATAGCGCGAACTACAATGAGCAGTACTTC. Translated, it gives CATSDNSANYNEQYF.